This TCR beta chain was identified in a study of control samples from healthy donors and cancer patients. The protocol was immunoSEQ multiplex PCR, while the TCRdb copy is restricted to in-frame clones and leaves out a portion. The data show some 160,000 clones, about nine tenths seen once. Germline trimming cut 1 base from V and 5 bases from J; bases unmatched to any gene: 9. Germline V gene data show CDR1 as LNHDA and CDR2 as SQIVND (reference sequence). The length of the CDR3 is 18 residues. This clone was detected once. V and J are TRBV19 and TRBJ2-3, with 13 bases lining up with TRBD2. The sequence was collected from a man younger than 45 in good health. The sequencing input was blood. CDR3 coding DNA: TGTGCCAGTAGTATAGCCCGACTAGCGGGAGGCCAAATAGATACGCAGTATTTT. Its protein product is CASSIARLAGGQIDTQYF.